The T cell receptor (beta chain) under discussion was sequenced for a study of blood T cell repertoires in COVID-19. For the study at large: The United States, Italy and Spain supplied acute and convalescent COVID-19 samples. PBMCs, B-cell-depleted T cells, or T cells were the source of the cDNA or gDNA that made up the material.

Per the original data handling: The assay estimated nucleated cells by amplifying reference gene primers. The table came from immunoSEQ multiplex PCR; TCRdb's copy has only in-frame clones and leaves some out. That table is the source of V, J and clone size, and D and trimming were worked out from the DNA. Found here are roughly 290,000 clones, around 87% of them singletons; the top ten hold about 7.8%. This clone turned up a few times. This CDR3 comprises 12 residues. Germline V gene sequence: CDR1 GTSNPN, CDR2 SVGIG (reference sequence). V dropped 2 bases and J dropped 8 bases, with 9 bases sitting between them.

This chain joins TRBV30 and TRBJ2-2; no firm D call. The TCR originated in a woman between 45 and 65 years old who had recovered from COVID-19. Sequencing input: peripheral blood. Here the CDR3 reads CAWSPSGGELFF. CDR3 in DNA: TGTGCCTGGAGTCCTTCAGGAGGGGAGCTGTTTTTT.